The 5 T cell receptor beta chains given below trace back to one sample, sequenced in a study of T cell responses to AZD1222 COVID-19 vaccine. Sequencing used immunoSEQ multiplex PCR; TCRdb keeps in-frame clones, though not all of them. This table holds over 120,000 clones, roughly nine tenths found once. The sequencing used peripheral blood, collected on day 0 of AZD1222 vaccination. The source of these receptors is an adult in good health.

This CDR3 reads CASSADGYTEAFF. CDR3 DNA: TGTGCCAGCAGTGCGGACGGATACACTGAAGCTTTCTTT. V usage is TRBV2 and J usage is TRBJ1-1; D not certain. Between the trimmed V and J ends, which lost 4 bases and 3 bases, there was a span of 9 bases. The CDR3 contains 13 residues. Germline V gene lookup returns CDR1 SNHLY and CDR2 FYNNEI.

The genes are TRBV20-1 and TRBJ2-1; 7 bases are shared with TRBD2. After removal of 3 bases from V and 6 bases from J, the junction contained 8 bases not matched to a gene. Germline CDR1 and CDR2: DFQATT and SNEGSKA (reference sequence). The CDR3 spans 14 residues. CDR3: CSASLGGSGNEQFF. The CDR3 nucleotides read TGCAGTGCTAGTCTTGGCGGGAGTGGCAATGAGCAGTTCTTC.

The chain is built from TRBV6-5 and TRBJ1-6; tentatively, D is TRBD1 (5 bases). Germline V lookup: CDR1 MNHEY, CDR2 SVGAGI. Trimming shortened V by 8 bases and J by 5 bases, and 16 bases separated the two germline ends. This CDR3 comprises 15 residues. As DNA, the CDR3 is TGTGCCAGCGCACGAGGGGTAGTGGATAATTCACCCCTCCACTTT. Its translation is CASARGVVDNSPLHF.

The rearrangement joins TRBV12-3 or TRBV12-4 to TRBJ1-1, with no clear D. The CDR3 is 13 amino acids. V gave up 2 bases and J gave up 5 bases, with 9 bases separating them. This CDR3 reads CASSLTLRTEAFF. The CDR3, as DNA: TGTGCCAGCAGTTTAACTCTAAGGACTGAAGCTTTCTTT.

The CDR3 protein is CASSYSQGRGNEQFF. CDR3 in DNA: TGTGCCAGCAGTTACTCCCAGGGACGGGGCAATGAGCAGTTCTTC. V gene TRBV6-5 combines with J gene TRBJ2-1; the D call may be TRBD1 or TRBD2 (5 bases each). Germline CDR1 is MNHEY and CDR2 is SVGAGI. This CDR3 contains 15 residues. Trimming stripped 0 bases from V and 6 bases from J, with 12 bases between.